The entry below gives a single T cell receptor (beta chain) sequence along with its context. Antigen: not known. The source of the sample is a study of cytomegalovirus exposure and HLA in healthy donors. Study-level points and caveats: Among CMV-associated TCR beta chains, most appeared HLA-restricted in a later analysis. The study carried out a later analysis of TCR beta sequences. It associated about 15,000 of them with specific HLA alleles at a false discovery rate of 0.05. TCR beta sequences reportedly predicted the HLA-A and HLA-B alleles of most subjects accurately. There was a cluster of highly shared sequence variants that was likely a sequencing artifact.

Vbeta (60) and Jbeta (13) primers were used in the PCR. Assay used: immunoSEQ multiplex PCR; TCRdb lists only in-frame clones, some missing. Seen here are tens of thousands of clones, 80% observed once, and the top ten hold nearly 6%. The V segment lost 2 bases and the J segment 8 bases; nucleotides outside the gene matches: 6. The germline V gene has CDR1 ENHRY and CDR2 SYGVKD. The CDR3 loop spans 15 amino acids. The sequencing sample was made of PBMCs. The origin of this receptor is a male donor in good health and CMV-seronegative. V usage is TRBV10-3 and J usage is TRBJ1-1; TRBD1 matches at 12 bases. Here the CDR3 reads CAISERDRGRFEAFF. The CDR3 coding sequence is TGTGCCATCAGTGAGAGGGACAGGGGGCGGTTCGAAGCTTTCTTT.